This TCR beta chain came from a study of CD8 T cells in Susac syndrome. Study-level findings and limits: In its TCR sequencing and HLA analysis, the study acknowledged that the number of individuals was relatively small.

RNA, at about 0.45 to 1 ug, was reverse transcribed with random hexamers. It was immunoSEQ multiplex PCR that amplified TCR beta CDR3 across 54 Vbeta and 13 Jbeta. Via MiXCR, TCRdb re-called the immunoSEQ multiplex PCR reads, giving one row per CDR3 protein. The repertoire holds roughly 190,000 distinct CDR3 sequences, under 97% seen once, with more than 0.08% in the top ten. Note on this clonotype: Its antigen remains unknown.

Sequencing of TCR beta was performed on blood CD8+ T cells and on blood CD4+ T cells. Negative isolation yielded the CD8+ and CD4+ T cells, while FACS enriched the TEMRA cells. Germline lookup yields CDR1 SQVTM and CDR2 ANQGSEA. J lost 1 base, V lost 6 bases, and 6 bases had no gene match. This CDR3 is built from 14 residues. The TCR originated in a human donor with Susac syndrome. Input material: CD4+ T cells from PBMCs. V and J are TRBV29-1 and TRBJ1-1; 9 bases line up with TRBD1. CDR3 in DNA: TGCAGCGTCGGGGACAGGGCTTCGAACACTGAAGCTTTCTTT. Translating gives CSVGDRASNTEAFF.